These 26 T cell receptor beta chains share one sample of origin, sequenced in a study of OX40 agonist ivuxolimab in advanced cancers. Produced via immunoSEQ multiplex PCR; TCRdb's table is partial and in-frame only. The table lists 70,000 to 90,000 clones, around 90% of them singletons. The sequenced sample was CD4+ or CD8+ T cells sorted from blood, obtained in a trial of the OX40 agonist ivuxolimab. The receptor set was obtained from an adult with an advanced solid tumor such as melanoma, head and neck, liver or kidney cancer.

In nucleotides, the CDR3 is TGTGCCAGCAGCTTAGCAGGCGAGCAGTTCTTC. It codes for CASSLAGEQFF. The chain carries TRBV7-9 and TRBJ2-1; D gene ambiguous. The V gene's germline CDR1 is SEHNR and CDR2 FQNEAQ (reference sequence). The CDR3 has 11 amino acids. Trimming shortened V by 0 bases and J by 10 bases, and 4 bases separated the two germline ends. The full variable domain, its missing parts supplied by reference TRBV7-9 and TRBJ2-1, is DTGVSQNPRHKITKRGQNVTFRCDPISEHNRLYWYRQTLGQGPEFLTYFQNEAQLEKSRLLSDRFSAERPKGSFSTLEIQRTEQGDSAMYLCASSLAGEQFFGPGTRLTVL.

J is TRBJ1-5 and V is TRBV6-5; no definite D call. The germline gives CDR1 MNHEY, CDR2 SVGAGI. The V end lost 5 bases, the J end lost 8 bases, and 13 bases lay between the germline ends. The CDR3 is 13 residues long. CDR3 sequence (DNA): TGTGCCAGCAGTCCGAATGAAAGGGAGCCCCAGCATTTT. Translated: CASSPNEREPQHF.

The J gene is TRBJ2-7, the V gene TRBV28, with 7 bases fitting TRBD1. Germline assignment: CDR1 MDHEN and CDR2 SYDVKM. V gave up 6 bases and J gave up 3 bases; unmatched junction bases: 5. This CDR3 contains 13 residues. The CDR3 loop is CASRIQGYYEQYF. The CDR3 DNA sequence: TGTGCCAGCAGGATACAGGGGTACTACGAGCAGTACTTC. The full variable domain, with the rest looked up from reference TRBV28 and TRBJ2-7, is DVKVTQSSRYLVKRTGEKVFLECVQDMDHENMFWYRQDPGLGLRLIYFSYDVKMKEKGDIPEGYSVSREKKERFSLILESASTNQTSMYLCASRIQGYYEQYFGPGTRLTVT.

This rearrangement joins TRBV4-3 to TRBJ2-7, with 8 bases fitting TRBD2. The germline gives CDR1 LGHNA, CDR2 YSLEER. The CDR3 has 15 amino acids. V shed 1 base and J 2 bases; nucleotides not matched to a gene: 4. This CDR3 reads CASSQASGGAYEQYF. CDR3 bases: TGCGCCAGCAGCCAAGCCTCGGGGGGGGCCTACGAGCAGTACTTC.

The chain links TRBV27 to TRBJ2-2; D unresolved. This CDR3 has 14 amino acids. V gave up 7 bases and J gave up 5 bases, with 14 bases separating them. Per germline, CDR1 MNHEY and CDR2 SMNVEV (reference sequence). The CDR3 sequence: CASKLGKRTGELFF. The CDR3 DNA follows: TGTGCCAGCAAATTGGGGAAAAGGACCGGGGAGCTGTTTTTT.

The table lists this clone with a count of one. The rearrangement links TRBV9 to TRBJ2-7, with D possibly being TRBD1 (6 bases). Germline CDR1 is SGDLS and CDR2 is YYNGEE. The CDR3 has 15 residues. V was trimmed by 4 bases and J by 0 bases, leaving 14 bases between them. CDR3 region: CASSQDSLSSYEQYF. The CDR3 DNA follows: TGTGCCAGCAGCCAGGACAGCCTCAGCTCCTACGAGCAGTACTTC.

CDR3 residues: CASSPRGGNTEAFF. The CDR3 coding sequence is TGTGCCAGCAGTCCCCGGGGGGGGAACACTGAAGCTTTCTTT. The chain joins TRBV6-5 to TRBJ1-1, with D possibly being TRBD1 (5 bases). Germline V CDR1 and CDR2: MNHEY, SVGAGI. CDR3 length: 14 residues. The ends were cut back, 5 bases at V and 1 base at J, with 11 bases in the middle.

The V gene is TRBV10-3, the J gene TRBJ1-6, with a possible D match to TRBD1 (5 bases). The V and J ends lost 0 bases and 7 bases respectively, with 10 bases between them. This CDR3 region has 15 residues. The germline V gene encodes CDR1 ENHRY and CDR2 SYGVKD. The CDR3 nucleotides are TGTGCCATCAGTGAGTCGCAGGGATCAAATTCACCCCTCCACTTT. It encodes CAISESQGSNSPLHF.

V is TRBV29-1 and J is TRBJ1-1; TRBD1 aligns across 8 bases. V shed 7 bases and J 0 bases; nucleotides not matched to a gene: 10. This CDR3 region has 15 residues. The germline V gene has CDR1 SQVTM and CDR2 ANQGSEA. CDR3 nucleotide sequence: TGCAGCGGTCAGGGGGCGCAGGGAATGAACACTGAAGCTTTCTTT. It is translated as CSGQGAQGMNTEAFF. Using reference TRBV29-1 and TRBJ1-1 for the parts outside the CDR3, the full variable domain is SAVISQKPSRDICQRGTSLTIQCQVDSQVTMMFWYRQQPGQSLTLIATANQGSEATYESGFVIDKFPISRPNLTFSTLTVSNMSPEDSSIYLCSGQGAQGMNTEAFFGQGTRLTVV.

In this sample, this clone turned up once. This sequence joins TRBV7-8 and TRBJ2-7, with D possibly matching TRBD1 (5 bases). This CDR3 region has 14 residues. The germline V gene has CDR1 SGHVS and CDR2 FQNEAQ. V was pared by 1 base and J by 3 bases, with 10 bases between. The CDR3 here is CASSLVGRVYEQYF. The CDR3 DNA is TGTGCCAGCAGCTTAGTTGGCAGGGTCTACGAGCAGTACTTC.

V usage is TRBV6-6 and J usage is TRBJ1-1; D possibly corresponds to TRBD1 (5 bases). Looked up from germline, CDR1 is MNHNY and CDR2 is SVGAGI (reference sequence). The CDR3 loop spans 12 amino acids. V shed 3 bases and J shed 9 bases, with 11 bases lying between them. CDR3 sequence: CASSYGGVKAFF. CDR3 nucleotides: TGTGCCAGCAGTTATGGGGGAGTGAAAGCTTTCTTT.

Concerning this clone itself: Its ends do not fully match the called genes, so a read error is possible. The chain employs TRBV7-7 and TRBJ1-5; no definite D call. The germline V gene has CDR1 SSHAT and CDR2 FNYEAQ (reference sequence). CDR3 length: 13 amino acids. CDR3 residues: CASSLGSGQPQHF. In DNA, the CDR3 is TGTGCTAGCAGCTTAGGGTCGGGTCAGCCCCAGCATTTT.

This clone was seen more than once but under ten times. This sequence joins TRBV5-6 and TRBJ2-1, with 8 bases lining up with TRBD1. The V segment lost 4 bases and the J segment 8 bases; nucleotides outside the gene matches: 11. Germline CDR1 and CDR2: SGHDT and YYEEEE. The CDR3 is 15 residues long. CDR3 bases: TGTGCCAGCAGCCACGGACAGGGTATCTTTGATGAGCAGTTCTTC. As protein: CASSHGQGIFDEQFF.

This rearrangement joins TRBV30 to TRBJ1-2; weak D call: TRBD1 (5 bases). The CDR3 contains 12 residues. Trimming stripped 1 base from V and 5 bases from J, with 8 bases between. Germline lookup yields CDR1 GTSNPN and CDR2 SVGIG (reference sequence). For the CDR3, the DNA is TGTGCCTGGAGTGACGGGGGTTATGGCTACACCTTC. It is translated as CAWSDGGYGYTF.

The chain carries TRBV4-1 and TRBJ1-4; the D is unclear. Trimming stripped 8 bases from V and 1 base from J, with 17 bases between. CDR1 is MGHRA and CDR2 is YSYEKL in the germline V gene. CDR3 size: 16 residues. The CDR3 loop is CASSGRSSGTNEKLFF. In DNA form, the CDR3 reads TGCGCCAGCTCTGGGAGGAGTTCGGGAACTAATGAAAAACTGTTTTTT.

This chain joins TRBV5-5 and TRBJ1-2, with 7 bases that match TRBD1. Losses at the gene ends were 8 bases for V and 8 bases for J; bases not matched to a gene: 9. The germline V gene has CDR1 SGHKS and CDR2 YYEKEE (reference sequence). This CDR3 comprises 12 residues. The CDR3 bases are TGTGCCAGTTTCGGACAGGTTGACGGCTACACCTTC. Its translation: CASFGQVDGYTF.

This chain uses TRBV27 with TRBJ1-5, with a weak D call TRBD1 (5 bases). Trimming shortened V by 6 bases and J by 0 bases, and 15 bases separated the two germline ends. Per the germline V gene, CDR1 is MNHEY and CDR2 is SMNVEV (reference sequence). The CDR3 runs to 16 residues. The CDR3 reads CASRPRPGGSNQPQHF. CDR3 bases: TGTGCCAGCAGGCCCCGACCCGGGGGTAGCAATCAGCCCCAGCATTTT.

This clone is a singleton in its sample. This chain connects TRBV5-1 to TRBJ2-5; D unresolved. The V end was cut by 2 bases, the J end by 5 bases, with 7 bases between. CDR3 length equals 12 residues. Germline lookup yields CDR1 SGHRS and CDR2 YFSETQ. In DNA form, the CDR3 reads TGCGCCAGCAGCTTCGTTCAGGAGACCCAGTACTTC. This codes for CASSFVQETQYF.

The chain is built from TRBV27 and TRBJ1-2, with D perhaps TRBD1 (6 bases). Trimming removed 7 bases at V and 0 bases at J, with 12 bases between. CDR1 is MNHEY, CDR2 SMNVEV, per germline (reference sequence). There are 14 residues in the CDR3. The CDR3 here is CASKTGTTNYGYTF. DNA of the CDR3: TGTGCCAGCAAGACAGGTACTACTAACTATGGCTACACCTTC.

The gene calls are TRBV28 and TRBJ2-5; no firm D call. The CDR3 is 11 amino acids. Germline V gene lookup returns CDR1 MDHEN and CDR2 SYDVKM. V was clipped by 4 bases and J by 6 bases, with 6 bases between them. The CDR3 loop reads CASSYRQTQYF. The CDR3 DNA reads as TGTGCCAGCAGTTACCGGCAGACCCAGTACTTC.

The rearrangement uses TRBV6-5 and TRBJ1-4; D is unresolved. The V end lost 2 bases, the J end lost 7 bases, and 14 bases lay between the germline ends. CDR1 and CDR2 from the germline V gene are MNHEY and SVGAGI. The CDR3 loop spans 15 amino acids. This CDR3 is CASSYATGNGEKLFF. The CDR3 DNA reads TGTGCCAGCAGTTACGCCACGGGGAATGGTGAAAAACTGTTTTTT.

V is TRBV28 and J is TRBJ2-2, with D tentatively TRBD2 (6 bases). V was cut by 3 bases and J by 6 bases, with 14 bases left in between. CDR3 size: 15 residues. The germline V gene has CDR1 MDHEN and CDR2 SYDVKM. CDR3 loop: CASSFREAFAGELFF. CDR3 sequence (DNA): TGTGCCAGCAGTTTCAGGGAGGCGTTCGCCGGGGAGCTGTTTTTT.

The chain carries TRBV7-9 and TRBJ1-5, with unresolved D. The CDR3 covers 15 residues. Germline lookup yields CDR1 SEHNR and CDR2 FQNEAQ (reference sequence). The germline V and J ends were trimmed by 1 base and 0 bases, with 7 bases remaining between them. CDR3 sequence reads: CASSLGLDSNQPQHF. CDR3 sequence (DNA): TGTGCCAGCAGCTTAGGTTTAGATAGCAATCAGCCCCAGCATTTT.

CDR3 bases: TGTGCCACCAGCATTCCTGGCCACAATGAGCAGTTCTTC. Its translation is CATSIPGHNEQFF. The chain recombines TRBV15 with TRBJ2-1, with D uncertain. This CDR3 has 13 residues. Germline values: CDR1 LNHNV, CDR2 YYDKDF (reference sequence). V lost 4 bases and J 5 bases, leaving 9 bases between the germline ends.

The chain has TRBV7-8 and TRBJ2-5, with 9 positions matching TRBD1. This CDR3 comprises 16 residues. V lost 1 base and J lost 3; bases outside the gene matches: 6. Germline assignment: CDR1 SGHVS and CDR2 FQNEAQ. The CDR3 spells CASSLVRGDREETQYF. The CDR3 DNA follows: TGTGCCAGCAGCTTAGTTAGGGGGGACAGGGAAGAGACCCAGTACTTC.

V is TRBV19 and J is TRBJ1-2; no definite D call. There are 13 residues in the CDR3. CDR1 is LNHDA, CDR2 SQIVND, per germline (reference sequence). The V end was cut by 9 bases, the J end by 8 bases, with 19 bases between. The CDR3 DNA follows: TGTGCCAGCACTAACAGTATAGGTGGGGGCTACACCTTC. This gives the protein CASTNSIGGGYTF.